The source of this TCR beta chain is a study of CD4+ T cells in melanoma. Whole-study findings and limits: A reported correlation linked neoantigen-specific CD4+ T cells to CD8+, macrophage and B cell function. Neoantigen-specific CD4+ T cells in melanoma reportedly had diverse differentiation states.

This clone is a singleton in its sample. What it recognizes is unknown. Deletions cut 2 bases from V and 6 bases from J, with 14 bases between. The V gene's germline CDR1 is SGHAT and CDR2 FQNNGV. The CDR3 has 14 amino acids. The table came from immunoSEQ multiplex PCR; TCRdb's copy has only in-frame clones and leaves some out. The table includes about 120,000 clones, about nine tenths detected once. Material for sequencing was peripheral blood. This chain joins TRBV11-2 and TRBJ2-7; the D is unclear. This TCR was sampled from a human donor with melanoma. The CDR3 nucleotides are TGTGCCAGCAGCTTATACGGTTATCCCGGCGAGCAGTACTTC. It yields the protein CASSLYGYPGEQYF.